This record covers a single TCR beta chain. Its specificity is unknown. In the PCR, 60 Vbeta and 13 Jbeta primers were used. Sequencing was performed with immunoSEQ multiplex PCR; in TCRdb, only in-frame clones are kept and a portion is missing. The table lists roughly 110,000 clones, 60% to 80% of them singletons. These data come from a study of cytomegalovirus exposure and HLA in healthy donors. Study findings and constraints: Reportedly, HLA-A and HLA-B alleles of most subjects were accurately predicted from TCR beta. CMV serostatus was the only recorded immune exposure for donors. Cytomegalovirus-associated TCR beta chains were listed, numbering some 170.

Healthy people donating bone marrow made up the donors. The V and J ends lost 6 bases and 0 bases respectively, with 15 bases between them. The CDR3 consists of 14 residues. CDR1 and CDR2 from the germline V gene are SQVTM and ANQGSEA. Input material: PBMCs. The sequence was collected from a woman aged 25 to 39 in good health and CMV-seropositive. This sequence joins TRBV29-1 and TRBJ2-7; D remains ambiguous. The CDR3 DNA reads TGCAGCGTGTCCCCGGGTCCTTACTCCTACGAGCAGTACTTC. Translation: CSVSPGPYSYEQYF.